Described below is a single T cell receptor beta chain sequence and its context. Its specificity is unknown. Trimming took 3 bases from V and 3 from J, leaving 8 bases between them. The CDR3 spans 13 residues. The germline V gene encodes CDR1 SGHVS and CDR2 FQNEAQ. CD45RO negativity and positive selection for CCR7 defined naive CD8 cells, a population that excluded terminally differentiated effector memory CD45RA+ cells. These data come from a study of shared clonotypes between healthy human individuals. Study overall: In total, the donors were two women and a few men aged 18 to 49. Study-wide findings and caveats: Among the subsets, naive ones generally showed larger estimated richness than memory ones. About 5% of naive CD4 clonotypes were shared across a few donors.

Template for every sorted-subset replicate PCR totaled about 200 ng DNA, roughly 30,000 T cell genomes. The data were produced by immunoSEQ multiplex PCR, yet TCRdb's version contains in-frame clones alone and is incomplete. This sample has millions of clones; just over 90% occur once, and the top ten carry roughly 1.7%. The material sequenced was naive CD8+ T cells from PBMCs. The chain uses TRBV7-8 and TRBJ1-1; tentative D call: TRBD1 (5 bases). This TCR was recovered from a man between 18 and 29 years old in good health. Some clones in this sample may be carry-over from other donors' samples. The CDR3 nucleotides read TGTGCCAGCAGCTTTGGGGGTGACACTGAAGCTTTCTTT. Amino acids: CASSFGGDTEAFF.